A selection of T cell receptor beta chains follows, all from one sample in a study of T cells after yellow fever vaccination. TCRdb reprocessed the 5' RACE reads via MiXCR and lists one record per CDR3 protein. The data contain a few hundred thousand distinct CDR3 sequences, 7% to 9% of them singletons. This sample comprised PBMCs, obtained more than 40 days after the first yellow fever vaccination. Every receptor here comes from a man aged 18 to 29 who received the YFV17D yellow fever vaccine. Both conserved end residues are part of each CDR3. The D gene is left open where the match is weak. Clone size is not always given. Where it is, it says once, few, many or a class for expanded clones.

clone_size j_call v_call d_call cdr3_aa cdr3_nt
few TRBJ2-3 TRBV5-1 TRBD1 CASRSGTELHDTQYF TGCGCCAGCAGATCCGGGACAGAGCTTCACGATACGCAGTATTTT
few TRBJ1-1 TRBV5-7 - CASSWLGMNTEAFF TGTGCCAGCAGCTGGTTGGGCATGAACACTGAAGCTTTCTTT
many TRBJ2-7 TRBV5-1 TRBD1 CASSRRDRAHEQYF TGCGCCAGCTCCCGCCGGGACAGGGCCCACGAGCAGTACTTC
many TRBJ1-1 TRBV5-1 - CASSLGRDAEAFF TGCGCCAGCAGCTTGGGCAGGGATGCTGAAGCTTTCTTT
- TRBJ1-4 TRBV30 - CAGSYATNEKLFF TGTGCCGGATCATATGCAACTAATGAAAAACTGTTTTTT
- TRBJ1-6 TRBV20-1 TRBD1 CSARIYSLDRVHF TGCAGTGCTAGAATCTATTCCTTAGACAGGGTCCACTTT
few TRBJ2-1 TRBV11-2 TRBD2 CASSLVGSSGAYNEQFF TGTGCCAGCAGCTTGGTGGGTTCTAGCGGGGCCTACAATGAGCAGTTCTTC
many TRBJ1-2 TRBV20-1 TRBD1 CSASGTGWSTAGYTF TGCAGTGCGAGCGGGACAGGCTGGAGTACGGCTGGCTACACCTTC
- TRBJ1-1 TRBV4-1 - CASSPSRGHPTEAFF TGCGCCAGCAGCCCCTCGAGGGGACACCCCACTGAAGCTTTCTTT
few TRBJ1-1 TRBV4-3 - CASSQEPYTEAFF TGCGCCAGCAGCCAAGAGCCCTACACTGAAGCTTTCTTT
few TRBJ2-1 TRBV12-3/TRBV12-4 TRBD1 CASSLGQPYNEQFF TGTGCCAGCAGTTTGGGACAGCCATACAATGAGCAGTTCTTC
few TRBJ1-1 TRBV4-1 - CASSHRGLGNTEAFF TGCGCCAGCAGCCACCGGGGGTTGGGGAACACTGAAGCTTTCTTT
many TRBJ2-1 TRBV12-3/TRBV12-4 - CASSLSLEGVQFF TGTGCCAGCAGTTTAAGCCTCGAGGGAGTGCAGTTCTTC
few TRBJ2-1 TRBV6-2/TRBV6-3 TRBD1 CASSYAGTEYNEQFF TGTGCCAGCAGTTATGCCGGGACAGAGTACAATGAGCAGTTCTTC
few TRBJ1-2 TRBV6-5 - CASSYSSQSYGYTF TGTGCCAGCAGTTACTCTTCACAGTCCTATGGCTACACCTTC